This passage covers 32 T cell receptor beta chains from one sample sequenced in a study of shared clonotypes between healthy human individuals. Only in-frame clones appear in the TCRdb table, and some are missing; sequencing was by immunoSEQ multiplex PCR. The repertoire has hundreds of thousands of clones, 90% to 96% of them found once; the top ten carry about 0.054%. Input material: naive CD4+ T cells sorted from blood. Indicated subset: CD45RA+ positively selected. Source of these receptors: a woman in her twenties or thirties in good health.

This clone is a singleton in its sample. V is TRBV5-1 and J is TRBJ1-2; the match to TRBD1 covers 10 bases. The CDR3 runs 16 residues. Germline V gene data show CDR1 as SGHRS and CDR2 as YFSETQ. V was pared by 4 bases and J by 2 bases, with 8 bases of the junction left unmatched. This CDR3 reads CASSSHPGQGNYGYTF. The CDR3 DNA follows: TGCGCCAGCAGCAGCCACCCGGGACAGGGGAACTATGGCTACACCTTC. Filled out from reference TRBV5-1 and TRBJ1-2, the complete variable domain reads KAGVTQTPRYLIKTRGQQVTLSCSPISGHRSVSWYQQTPGQGLQFLFEYFSETQRNKGNFPGRFSGRQFSNSRSEMNVSTLELGDSALYLCASSSHPGQGNYGYTFGSGTRLTVV.

CDR3 residues: CATSRDWDRANSPLHF. DNA of the CDR3: TGTGCCACCAGCAGAGACTGGGACAGAGCTAATTCACCCCTCCACTTT. This chain uses TRBV15 with TRBJ1-6, with 7 nucleotides matching TRBD1. Germline V gene data show CDR1 as LNHNV and CDR2 as YYDKDF (reference sequence). The CDR3 consists of 16 residues. J lost 6 bases, V lost 0 bases, and 5 bases had no gene match.

This chain connects TRBV9 to TRBJ2-7, with D perhaps TRBD1 (6 bases). Germline-derived CDR1 and CDR2 are SGDLS and YYNGEE. The CDR3 consists of 14 residues. Trimming stripped 4 bases from V and 3 bases from J, with 14 bases between. CDR3 DNA sequence: TGTGCCAGCAGCCCTACGGGACAATTCTACGAGCAGTACTTC. Its protein product is CASSPTGQFYEQYF.

V and J are TRBV5-1 and TRBJ2-6; the match to TRBD2 covers 12 bases. After removal of 4 bases from V and 4 bases from J, the junction contained 6 bases not matched to a gene. This CDR3 is built from 17 residues. CDR1 is SGHRS, CDR2 YFSETQ, per germline. The CDR3 protein is CASSPTSGSTGANVLTF. The CDR3 nucleotides read TGCGCCAGCAGCCCGACTAGCGGGAGCACCGGGGCCAACGTCCTGACTTTC.

The chain uses TRBV15 and TRBJ2-2; 11 nucleotides match TRBD1. J gave up 5 bases and V 9 bases, and 14 bases lay outside the gene matches. Germline loops: CDR1 LNHNV, CDR2 YYDKDF (reference sequence). The CDR3 is made up of 17 amino acids. The CDR3 here is CATQGPLGTGGTGELFF. The CDR3 DNA is TGTGCCACTCAGGGACCTTTAGGGACAGGGGGAACCGGGGAGCTGTTTTTT.

This chain connects TRBV19 to TRBJ2-7, with 7 nucleotides matching TRBD2. CDR3 size: 16 residues. V lost 1 base, J lost 4 bases, and 10 bases stayed unmatched. CDR1 and CDR2 (germline): LNHDA, SQIVND (reference sequence). For the CDR3, the DNA is TGTGCCAGTAGTATAGTGGGGGTAGCGGGTTTGTACGAGCAGTACTTC. Translated: CASSIVGVAGLYEQYF. Filled out from reference TRBV19 and TRBJ2-7, the complete variable domain reads DGGITQSPKYLFRKEGQNVTLSCEQNLNHDAMYWYRQDPGQGLRLIYYSQIVNDFQKGDIAEGYSVSREKKESFPLTVTSAQKNPTAFYLCASSIVGVAGLYEQYFGPGTRLTVT.

Of note for this clone: Additional DNA sequences in this sample encode the identical CDR3. The chain joins TRBV28 to TRBJ1-1, with unresolved D. The CDR3 extends over 11 amino acids. Germline CDR1 is MDHEN and CDR2 is SYDVKM. Trimming left V 7 bases short and J 2 bases short, with 5 bases between. CDR3 sequence: CASTLNTEAFF. CDR3 DNA sequence: TGTGCCAGCACACTCAACACTGAAGCTTTCTTT.

The V and J genes are TRBV5-1 and TRBJ2-4, with a weak D call TRBD1 (6 bases). The V and J ends lost 0 bases and 0 bases respectively, with 10 bases between them. Germline V gives CDR1 SGHRS, CDR2 YFSETQ. The CDR3 loop spans 16 amino acids. The CDR3 DNA reads as TGCGCCAGCAGCTTGGGGACAGCTCTAGCCAAAAACATTCAGTACTTC. It is translated as CASSLGTALAKNIQYF.

The rearrangement uses TRBV11-1 and TRBJ2-5, with 7 bases fitting TRBD1. In germline, CDR1 is SGHAT, CDR2 FQDESV (reference sequence). The CDR3 length is 14 residues. V lost 5 bases and J lost 1; bases outside the gene matches: 4. The CDR3 DNA is TGTGCCAGCAGCACGGGACAGCCCCAAGAGACCCAGTACTTC. Protein sequence: CASSTGQPQETQYF.

The chain combines TRBV30 with TRBJ2-7; a weak D match, TRBD2 (5 bases). The CDR3 contains 12 residues. Trimming cost V 0 bases and J 9 bases, with 12 bases left between them. Germline CDR1 and CDR2: GTSNPN and SVGIG (reference sequence). CDR3 protein: CAWSVPGRGQYF. The DNA of the CDR3 is TGTGCCTGGAGTGTACCTGGCCGGGGGCAGTACTTC.

The chain has TRBV7-8 and TRBJ2-2, with 11 bases lining up with TRBD1. J gave up 5 bases and V 5 bases, and 13 bases lay outside the gene matches. The CDR3 covers 18 residues. Germline CDR1 and CDR2: SGHVS and FQNEAQ. CDR3 in amino acids: CASSVGSGTGGGTGELFF. The CDR3 region has the DNA TGTGCCAGCAGCGTCGGAAGCGGGACAGGGGGAGGTACCGGGGAGCTGTTTTTT.

The rearrangement uses TRBV4-2 and TRBJ1-1, with 8 bases matching TRBD1. Germline trimming cut 5 bases from V and 8 bases from J; bases unmatched to any gene: 19. The CDR3 sequence is 17 residues long. Per the germline V gene, CDR1 is LGHNA and CDR2 is YNFKEQ. The CDR3 region has the DNA TGTGCCAGCAGCTTGATCCCCCCCTCTGCAGGGGGCCGCGAAGCTTTCTTT. This codes for CASSLIPPSAGGREAFF.

The chain has TRBV19 and TRBJ2-6, with D perhaps matching TRBD1 (7 bases). Trimming removed 2 bases from V and 0 bases from J, with 8 bases in between. The CDR3 has 16 residues. Germline CDR1 and CDR2: LNHDA and SQIVND (reference sequence). The CDR3 spells CASSIQGGSGANVLTF. The CDR3 DNA sequence: TGTGCCAGTAGTATACAGGGGGGCTCTGGGGCCAACGTCCTGACTTTC.

The rearrangement uses TRBV30 and TRBJ1-2, with 8 bases that match TRBD1. From germline, CDR1 is GTSNPN and CDR2 SVGIG (reference sequence). The CDR3 totals 15 residues. V gave up 3 bases and J gave up 4 bases; unmatched junction bases: 10. The CDR3 reads CAWRPQPGTGYGYTF. The CDR3 DNA is TGTGCCTGGAGACCTCAACCCGGGACAGGCTATGGCTACACCTTC.

Comments on this clone: The same CDR3 can be traced to other DNA sequences in this sample. The CDR3 DNA follows: TGTGCCAGCTCACCACGGGATCAAGAGACCCAGTACTTC. Amino acids: CASSPRDQETQYF. The chain combines TRBV18 with TRBJ2-5; D not certain. This CDR3 is 13 amino acids long. The germline gives CDR1 KGHSH, CDR2 LQKENI. V was cut by 1 base and J by 2 bases, with 5 bases left in between.

This clone has only one observation. The chain combines TRBV6-5 with TRBJ1-1, with a weak D call TRBD1 (6 bases). This CDR3 is built from 11 residues. The V gene's germline CDR1 is MNHEY and CDR2 SVGAGI. Between the trimmed V and J ends, which lost 6 bases and 7 bases, there was a span of 9 bases. The CDR3 reads CASSRTVEAFF. The CDR3 DNA reads TGTGCCAGCAGCCGGACAGTTGAAGCTTTCTTT.

The J gene is TRBJ1-4, the V gene TRBV28; D uncertain. The CDR3 is 12 amino acids. Germline V lookup: CDR1 MDHEN, CDR2 SYDVKM. Trimming removed 10 bases at V and 5 bases at J, with 11 bases between. The CDR3 DNA reads as TGTGCCACCTATGGCCAGAATGAAAAACTGTTTTTT. Its protein is CATYGQNEKLFF.

The chain uses TRBV7-2 and TRBJ2-7; TRBD1 aligns across 8 bases. The V gene's germline CDR1 is SGHTA and CDR2 FQGNSA. CDR3 length equals 16 residues. V lost 5 bases to trimming and J lost 0 bases; unmatched junction nucleotides: 9. CDR3 DNA: TGTGCCAGCAGCCCCGTAGGCGGGACAGGCTCCTACGAGCAGTACTTC. Residues: CASSPVGGTGSYEQYF.

The CDR3 DNA reads TGTGCCATCAGTGAGTCTGATGCGACAGGGTTCCCCCAGCATTTT. It encodes CAISESDATGFPQHF. This chain joins TRBV10-3 and TRBJ1-5; 7 bases fit TRBD1. Losses at the gene ends were 0 bases for V and 10 bases for J; bases not matched to a gene: 9. From germline, CDR1 is ENHRY and CDR2 SYGVKD. CDR3 length: 15 amino acids.

The V call is TRBV4-1, the J call TRBJ1-2, with a weak D call TRBD1 (5 bases). V was pared by 1 base and J by 2 bases, with 14 bases between. Germline V gives CDR1 MGHRA, CDR2 YSYEKL. The CDR3 is 16 amino acids. Here the CDR3 reads CASSQALGGGNYGYTF. DNA of the CDR3: TGCGCCAGCAGCCAAGCTCTCGGCGGGGGAAACTATGGCTACACCTTC.

The rearrangement joins TRBV2 to TRBJ2-7, with D possibly TRBD2 on 5 matching bases. This CDR3 comprises 14 residues. In germline, CDR1 is SNHLY, CDR2 FYNNEI. The ends were cut back, 7 bases at V and 2 bases at J, with 15 bases in the middle. The DNA of the CDR3 is TGTGCCAGCATCGGACTTTCCTCTCCCTACGAGCAGTACTTC. As protein: CASIGLSSPYEQYF.

The J gene is TRBJ1-1, the V gene TRBV7-8; D is perhaps TRBD1 (6 bases). This CDR3 is 15 amino acids long. V was trimmed by 0 bases and J by 4 bases, leaving 12 bases between them. Germline V gives CDR1 SGHVS, CDR2 FQNEAQ. The CDR3 loop reads CASSLATGMGTEAFF. The CDR3 DNA reads as TGTGCCAGCAGCTTAGCGACAGGTATGGGCACTGAAGCTTTCTTT.

This clone was detected once. The genes are TRBV6-5 and TRBJ2-4; 7 bases are shared with TRBD1. V lost 6 bases to trimming and J lost 5 bases; unmatched junction nucleotides: 4. CDR3 length equals 13 residues. The V gene's germline CDR1 is MNHEY and CDR2 SVGAGI. The CDR3 DNA follows: TGTGCCAGCAGGCCCGGGACAGAAAACATTCAGTACTTC. This codes for CASRPGTENIQYF.

The CDR3 sequence is CASSPSETRGGETQYF. Here the CDR3 DNA reads TGTGCCAGCTCACCCTCCGAGACTAGGGGAGGTGAGACCCAGTACTTC. The genes are TRBV18 and TRBJ2-5, with a weak D call TRBD2 (6 bases). Germline values: CDR1 KGHSH, CDR2 LQKENI. The CDR3 covers 16 residues. Trimming stripped 3 bases from V and 5 bases from J, with 19 bases between.

This clone appeared once. The sample has other DNA sequences that encode this CDR3 too. This chain connects TRBV5-1 to TRBJ2-3; tentatively, D is TRBD2 (5 bases). This CDR3 comprises 13 residues. Trimming took off 2 bases at V and 4 bases at J, with 8 bases between the two ends. From germline, CDR1 is SGHRS and CDR2 YFSETQ. The CDR3 protein is CASSFGGSDTQYF. The CDR3 bases are TGCGCCAGCAGCTTTGGAGGTTCAGATACGCAGTATTTT.

The chain couples TRBV6-5 to TRBJ2-7; tentatively, D is TRBD1 (6 bases). The CDR3 is made up of 11 amino acids. The germline V gene encodes CDR1 MNHEY and CDR2 SVGAGI. V was clipped by 5 bases and J by 7 bases, with 9 bases between them. The CDR3 reads CASSQGGEQYF. The CDR3 bases are TGTGCCAGCAGTCAAGGGGGAGAGCAGTACTTC.

This chain links TRBV5-1 with TRBJ1-3; unclear D gene. Trimming left V 0 bases short and J 2 bases short, with 9 bases between. CDR1 and CDR2 (germline): SGHRS, YFSETQ. The CDR3 extends over 15 amino acids. Here the CDR3 reads CASSLESHPGNTIYF. The DNA of the CDR3 is TGCGCCAGCAGCTTGGAGTCGCACCCTGGAAACACCATATATTTT.

The J gene is TRBJ2-1, the V gene TRBV7-3; unclear D gene. Trimming removed 5 bases from V and 5 bases from J, with 13 bases in between. Germline-derived CDR1 and CDR2 are SGHTA and FQGTGA. The CDR3 runs 14 residues. The CDR3: CASSLVPRDNEQFF. DNA of the CDR3: TGTGCCAGCAGCCTAGTACCTCGGGACAATGAGCAGTTCTTC.

J is TRBJ1-6 and V is TRBV7-9; perhaps TRBD1 as D (5 bases). The length of the CDR3 is 16 residues. Trimming cost V 5 bases and J 0 bases, with 11 bases left between them. The germline gives CDR1 SEHNR, CDR2 FQNEAQ (reference sequence). Here the CDR3 DNA reads TGTGCCAGCAGCCAGACAGAGAGCTCCTATAATTCACCCCTCCACTTT. Translated: CASSQTESSYNSPLHF.

The chain joins TRBV2 to TRBJ2-1; 13 nucleotides align to TRBD2. Germline loops: CDR1 SNHLY, CDR2 FYNNEI. The J segment lost 7 bases and the V segment lost 9 bases, leaving 9 bases of the junction unmatched. CDR3 length equals 15 residues. The CDR3 here is CASSTGTSGVNEQFF. The CDR3 nucleotides read TGTGCCAGTAGTACCGGGACTAGCGGGGTTAATGAGCAGTTCTTC.

CDR3 in DNA: TGTGCCAGCAGTTTGGGCCCCCCAGATACGCAGTATTTT. Amino acid sequence: CASSLGPPDTQYF. This rearrangement joins TRBV28 to TRBJ2-3; D unclear. CDR1 is MDHEN, CDR2 SYDVKM, per germline. There are 13 residues in the CDR3. V gave up 3 bases and J gave up 4 bases, with 8 bases separating them.

The chain recombines TRBV19 with TRBJ2-2; TRBD2 matches 11 bases. Trimming cost V 4 bases and J 3 bases; bases outside gene matches: 7. The CDR3 is 17 amino acids. Germline loops: CDR1 LNHDA, CDR2 SQIVND (reference sequence). CDR3 coding DNA: TGTGCCAGTAGTACCATGCCTAGCGGGAGGTACACCGGGGAGCTGTTTTTT. Encoded protein: CASSTMPSGRYTGELFF.